What follows are 21 T cell receptor beta chains derived from one specimen sequenced in a study of T-cell memory formation after mild COVID-19. TCRdb called the 5' RACE reads again in MiXCR, with one record for every CDR3 protein. Counted here are about 270,000 distinct CDR3 sequences, approximately 15% occurring once; the ten biggest clones make up approximately 2.1%. The sequenced material came from PBMCs or a T cell subset sorted from them (not recorded which). These receptors were obtained from an adult woman who had mild COVID-19 (a few samples of this study predate the infection). Cell type and time point are not known.

This clonotype came up many times. This chain links TRBV7-8 with TRBJ2-1; 7 bases agree with TRBD1. This CDR3 contains 14 residues. V was clipped by 5 bases and J by 7 bases; unmatched bases: 8. Per the germline V gene, CDR1 is SGHVS and CDR2 is FQNEAQ. The DNA for the CDR3 is TGTGCCAGCAGCACCAGACAGGGTAGTAATGAGCAGTTCTTC. It encodes CASSTRQGSNEQFF.

J is TRBJ2-1 and V is TRBV6-1; tentative D call: TRBD1 (5 bases). From germline, CDR1 is MNHNS and CDR2 SASEGT. V gave up 7 bases and J gave up 9 bases, with 13 bases separating them. This CDR3 region has 12 residues. DNA of the CDR3: TGTGCCAGCAATTTTAGAAGGGGTGAGCAGTTCTTC. Amino acids: CASNFRRGEQFF.

This clonotype was seen a handful of times. The chain has TRBV12-3 or TRBV12-4 and TRBJ2-3, with 7 bases aligning to TRBD1. This CDR3 region has 15 residues. After removal of 3 bases from V and 3 bases from J, the junction contained 6 bases not matched to a gene. CDR3 protein: CASSFPQGMTDTQYF. CDR3 sequence (DNA): TGTGCCAGCAGTTTCCCACAGGGGATGACAGATACGCAGTATTTT.

The V and J genes are TRBV5-1 and TRBJ1-1, with 7 bases identical to TRBD1. Germline V gene sequence: CDR1 SGHRS, CDR2 YFSETQ. The CDR3 has 15 amino acids. V dropped 5 bases and J dropped 3; count of bases not matched to a gene: 10. The CDR3, as DNA: TGCGCCAGCAGAGCCCGTCAGGGGGAGGACACTGAAGCTTTCTTT. Translated: CASRARQGEDTEAFF.

This clonotype was recorded a few times. The V call is TRBV7-9, the J call TRBJ2-2, with 13 nucleotides matching TRBD2. Germline loops: CDR1 SEHNR, CDR2 FQNEAQ (reference sequence). V shed 5 bases, J shed 1 base, and the junction held 7 bases outside the gene matches. The CDR3 loop spans 18 amino acids. The CDR3 spells CASSARTSGGRNTGELFF. The CDR3 DNA sequence: TGTGCCAGCAGCGCAAGGACTAGCGGGGGCCGGAACACCGGGGAGCTGTTTTTT.

Only a few counts were recorded for this clonotype. The rearrangement links TRBV9 to TRBJ2-5; the D gene is possibly TRBD2 (7 bases). Per germline, CDR1 SGDLS and CDR2 YYNGEE. V lost 2 bases and J lost 5, with 13 bases in between. CDR3 length equals 14 residues. The CDR3 loop reads CASSVSGGRETQYF. The CDR3 region has the DNA TGTGCCAGCAGCGTTTCCGGGGGGCGGGAGACCCAGTACTTC. Filled out from reference TRBV9 and TRBJ2-5, the complete variable domain reads DSGVTQTPKHLITATGQRVTLRCSPRSGDLSVYWYQQSLDQGLQFLIQYYNGEERAKGNILERFSAQQFPDLHSELNLSSLELGDSALYFCASSVSGGRETQYFGPGTRLLVL.

The V gene is TRBV5-5, the J gene TRBJ1-1; TRBD1 might be the D (6 bases). Trimming took off 4 bases at V and 0 bases at J, with 19 bases between the two ends. Germline V CDR1 and CDR2: SGHKS, YYEKEE (reference sequence). This CDR3 has 17 amino acids. The DNA of the CDR3 is TGTGCCAGCAGCCTGGAGGGGGTACTCTCCATGAACACTGAAGCTTTCTTT. Amino acid sequence: CASSLEGVLSMNTEAFF.

The chain employs TRBV6-2 or TRBV6-3 and TRBJ2-7; a possible D gene is TRBD1 (5 bases). The CDR3 is 13 amino acids. CDR1 and CDR2 from the germline V gene are MNHEY and SVGEGT. Deletions cut 2 bases from V and 2 bases from J, with 7 bases between. CDR3 amino acids: CASSYGHTYEQYF. CDR3 nucleotides: TGTGCCAGCAGTTACGGACATACCTACGAGCAGTACTTC.

This clonotype was counted only a few times. The chain links TRBV9 to TRBJ1-1, with 7 nucleotides matching TRBD1. The germline CDR1 and CDR2 sequences are SGDLS and YYNGEE. The J segment lost 10 bases and the V segment lost 3 bases, leaving 6 bases of the junction unmatched. The CDR3 runs to 12 residues. The CDR3 nucleotides are TGTGCCAGCAGCGCCCGACAGGGCCCAGCTTTCTTT. It codes for CASSARQGPAFF.

The V gene is TRBV2, the J gene TRBJ2-6; D is undetermined. This CDR3 is built from 13 residues. Germline V CDR1 and CDR2: SNHLY, FYNNEI. Trimming stripped 8 bases from V and 1 base from J, with 6 bases between. The CDR3 loop is CASALSGANVLTF. The CDR3 nucleotides read TGTGCCAGCGCGCTATCTGGGGCCAACGTCCTGACTTTC. The variable domain in full, with the rest retrieved from reference TRBV2 and TRBJ2-6, is EPEVTQTPSHQVTQMGQEVILRCVPISNHLYFYWYRQILGQKVEFLVSFYNNEISEKSEIFDDQFSVERPDGSNFTLKIRSTKLEDSAMYFCASALSGANVLTFGAGSRLTVL.

This clonotype was picked up one time. This chain links TRBV13 with TRBJ1-2; 7 bases agree with TRBD1. Germline values: CDR1 PRHDT, CDR2 FYEKMQ (reference sequence). V lost 3 bases and J lost 6; bases outside the gene matches: 13. There are 16 residues in the CDR3. DNA of the CDR3: TGTGCCAGCAGCTTTCCCCCCAGGGGGGCGTATAATGGCTACACCTTC. Residues: CASSFPPRGAYNGYTF.

This rearrangement joins TRBV9 to TRBJ2-2; the D call may be TRBD1 or TRBD2 (6 bases each). Deletions cut 1 base from V and 4 bases from J, with 14 bases between. Germline V gene data show CDR1 as SGDLS and CDR2 as YYNGEE. The CDR3 is 16 residues long. The CDR3: CASSVRQGTSTGELFF. The CDR3 DNA reads TGTGCCAGCAGCGTACGGCAGGGGACTTCCACCGGGGAGCTGTTTTTT.

In this sample, this clonotype turned up a few times. V is TRBV7-9 and J is TRBJ1-5; 7 nucleotides match TRBD1. V lost 5 bases to trimming and J lost 4 bases; unmatched junction nucleotides: 8. The CDR3 covers 15 residues. Germline lookup yields CDR1 SEHNR and CDR2 FQNEAQ (reference sequence). CDR3 nucleotides: TGTGCCAGCAGCACGGGACAGATTAGTAATCAGCCCCAGCATTTT. Translated: CASSTGQISNQPQHF.

The chain links TRBV6-2 or TRBV6-3 to TRBJ1-1; D is uncertain. Germline values: CDR1 MNHEY, CDR2 SVGEGT. This CDR3 is 13 amino acids long. V gave up 5 bases and J gave up 7 bases, with 14 bases separating them. The CDR3: CASSRTLGFEAFF. CDR3 nucleotide sequence: TGTGCCAGCAGTCGGACCCTCGGCTTTGAAGCTTTCTTT.

This clonotype occurred a few times. This chain connects TRBV20-1 to TRBJ2-5; D possibly corresponds to TRBD2 (5 bases). Germline-derived CDR1 and CDR2 are DFQATT and SNEGSKA (reference sequence). V was cut by 0 bases and J by 5 bases, with 10 bases left in between. The CDR3 is made up of 13 amino acids. The CDR3 nucleotides read TGCAGTGCTAGAGATCGGAGGCTGGAGACCCAGTACTTC. Amino acids: CSARDRRLETQYF.

The rearrangement uses TRBV6-2 or TRBV6-3 and TRBJ2-3, with 10 bases lining up with TRBD2. Looked up from germline, CDR1 is MNHEY and CDR2 is SVGEGT. The CDR3 covers 14 residues. V lost 5 bases and J lost 5; bases outside the gene matches: 4. The CDR3 region has the DNA TGTGCCAGCAGTAAACGGACTAGCGGAGATACGCAGTATTTT. Its protein product is CASSKRTSGDTQYF.

V and J are TRBV4-2 and TRBJ2-3; 9 positions match TRBD2. In germline, CDR1 is LGHNA, CDR2 YNFKEQ. J gave up 1 base and V 4 bases, and 6 bases lay outside the gene matches. This CDR3 is built from 16 residues. CDR3 region: CASSRSGTSRTDTQYF. CDR3 nucleotide sequence: TGTGCCAGCAGCCGCTCAGGGACTAGCCGCACAGATACGCAGTATTTT.

This clonotype was seen many times. This chain connects TRBV7-6 to TRBJ1-1; D is perhaps TRBD1 (6 bases). The V end was cut by 0 bases, the J end by 0 bases, with 14 bases between. Germline V gene sequence: CDR1 SGHVS, CDR2 FNYEAQ. This CDR3 has 17 amino acids. CDR3 coding DNA: TGTGCCAGCAGCTTAGCGCCGGGGGGCAACTTGAACACTGAAGCTTTCTTT. This gives the protein CASSLAPGGNLNTEAFF. Based on the CDR3 plus reference TRBV7-6 and TRBJ1-1, the full variable domain is GAGVSQSPRYKVTKRGQDVALRCDPISGHVSLYWYRQALGQGPEFLTYFNYEAQQDKSGLPNDRFSAERPEGSISTLTIQRTEQRDSAMYRCASSLAPGGNLNTEAFFGQGTRLTVV.

This clonotype was counted many times. The rearrangement joins TRBV6-1 to TRBJ2-1; no clear D. Germline-derived CDR1 and CDR2 are MNHNS and SASEGT. This CDR3 spans 11 amino acids. The V gene lost 11 bases and the J gene lost 5 bases, with 10 bases spanning the gap. The CDR3 DNA is TGTGCCTGCCGAGCGAACAATGAGCAGTTCTTC. The encoded protein is CACRANNEQFF.

This clonotype was detected many times. The V and J genes are TRBV7-9 and TRBJ2-7; D possibly uses TRBD1 or TRBD2 (5 bases each). Germline CDR1 reads SEHNR; CDR2 reads FQNEAQ (reference sequence). This CDR3 contains 14 residues. Trimming stripped 3 bases from V and 3 bases from J, with 12 bases between. This CDR3 is CASSFWGSNYEQYF. The CDR3 region has the DNA TGTGCCAGCAGCTTTTGGGGGAGCAACTACGAGCAGTACTTC.

The V gene is TRBV5-1, the J gene TRBJ2-2, with D uncertain. The CDR3 runs 13 residues. V lost 5 bases and J lost 4, with 9 bases in between. CDR1 is SGHRS and CDR2 is YFSETQ in the germline V gene. The CDR3 coding sequence is TGCGCCAGCAGACTGGGTACCACCGGGGAGCTGTTTTTT. Protein sequence: CASRLGTTGELFF.